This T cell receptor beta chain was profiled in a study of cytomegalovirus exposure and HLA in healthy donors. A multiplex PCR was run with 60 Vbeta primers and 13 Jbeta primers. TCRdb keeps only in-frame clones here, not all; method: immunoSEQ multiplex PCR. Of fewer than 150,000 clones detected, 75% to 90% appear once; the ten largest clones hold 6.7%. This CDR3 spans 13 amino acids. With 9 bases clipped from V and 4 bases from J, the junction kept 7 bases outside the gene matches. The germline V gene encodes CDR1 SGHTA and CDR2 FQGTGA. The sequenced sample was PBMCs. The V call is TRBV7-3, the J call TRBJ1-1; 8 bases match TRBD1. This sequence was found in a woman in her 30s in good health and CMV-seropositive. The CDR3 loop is CASSRTGSTEAFF. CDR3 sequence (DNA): TGTGCCAGTTCCCGGACAGGGAGCACTGAAGCTTTCTTT.